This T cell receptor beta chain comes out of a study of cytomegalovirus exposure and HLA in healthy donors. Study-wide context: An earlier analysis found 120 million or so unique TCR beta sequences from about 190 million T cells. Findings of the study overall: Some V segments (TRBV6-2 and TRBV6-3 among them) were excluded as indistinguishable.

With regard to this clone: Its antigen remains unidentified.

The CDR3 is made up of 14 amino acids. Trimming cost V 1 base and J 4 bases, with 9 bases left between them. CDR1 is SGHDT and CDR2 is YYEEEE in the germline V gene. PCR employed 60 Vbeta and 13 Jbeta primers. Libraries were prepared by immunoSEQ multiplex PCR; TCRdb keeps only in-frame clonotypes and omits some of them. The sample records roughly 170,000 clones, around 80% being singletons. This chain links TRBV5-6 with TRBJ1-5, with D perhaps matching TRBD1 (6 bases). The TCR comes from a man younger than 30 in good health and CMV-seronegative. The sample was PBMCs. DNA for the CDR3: TGTGCCAGCAGCTTGAATCAGGGGAATCAGCCCCAGCATTTT. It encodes CASSLNQGNQPQHF.